The clone carrying this TCR beta chain was seen more than once but under ten times. Antigen unknown. The sample originates from a study of beta chain features in type 1 diabetes. Study context: Fewer than 140,000,000 sorted cells were examined across all samples. Study outcomes and limitations: Type 1 diabetes patients had moderately but significantly shorter TCRB CDR3s in all four CD4+ subsets.

Trimming shortened V by 3 bases and J by 6 bases, and 5 bases separated the two germline ends. The CDR3 loop spans 11 amino acids. Germline loops: CDR1 GTSNPN, CDR2 SVGIG (reference sequence). Every isolated RNA sample was fully reverse transcribed, so sequencing captured expressed TCRB transcripts. An average of around 3.5 million reads was obtained for naive, central memory and regulatory T cell samples. Measured with immunoSEQ multiplex PCR; TCRdb has only the in-frame clones, and not every one. The data contain 200,000 to 300,000 clones, less than 35% of them singletons. This sequence was found in a man aged 25 to 45 in good health. The J gene is TRBJ1-4, the V gene TRBV30; no reliable D call. The sample comprised central memory CD4+ T cells from blood. DNA for the CDR3: TGTGCCTGGAGAGTGTATGAAAAACTGTTTTTT. Protein product: CAWRVYEKLFF.